The 30 T cell receptor beta chains reported below all come from one sample, sequenced in a study of T cells in women clearing cervical HPV infection (dated by TCRdb to 2016 to 2019). Preparation of the library involved the immunoSEQ multiplex PCR assay. TCRdb provides this immuneACCESS table in a form limited to in-frame rearrangements. Some clones are lacking; in checked studies, under half of them reflect an unresolved V gene, and why the rest are absent is not known. This sample's table carries just under 35,000 clones. The top ten clones comprise about 1.5% of the sample. Specimen: blood buffy coat. These receptors all stem from a woman between 18 and 70 years old with a cervical HPV16 infection that either progressed to CIN3+ or cleared (not recorded which).

Notes on this clone: The read ends 3 residues early relative to the CDR3; the germline J gene fills the gap. This chain uses TRBV12-3 or TRBV12-4 with TRBJ2-2, with TRBD1 matching over 11 bases. The CDR3 totals 14 residues. CDR3 amino acids: CASTRTGGDEKLFF. The sequenced part of the CDR3 DNA is TGTGCCAGCACTCGGACAGGGGGCGATGAAAAG.

Notes on this clone: The read ends 3 residues early relative to the CDR3; the germline J gene fills the gap. J is TRBJ2-1 and V is TRBV7-8; no definite D call. V lost 1 base, J lost 7 bases, and 5 bases lay in between. The CDR3 is 12 amino acids. Germline V CDR1 and CDR2: SGHVS, FQNEAQ. CDR3 DNA (partial): TGTGCCAGCAGCTTAGAGGGTAATGAG. Amino acid sequence: CASSLEGNE. The complete CDR3 protein is CASSLEGNEQFF. The full variable domain, in which reference TRBV7-8 and TRBJ2-1 provide the parts outside the CDR3, is GAGVSQSPRYKVAKRGQDVALRCDPISGHVSLFWYQQALGQGPEFLTYFQNEAQLDKSGLPSDRFFAERPEGSVSTLKIQRTQQEDSAVYLCASSLEGNEQFFGPGTRLTVL.

Worth noting for this clone: The read falls 3 residues short of the CDR3 end, and the missing part is taken from the germline J gene. The chain links TRBV5-1 to TRBJ2-1; 10 bases are shared with TRBD2. The CDR3 has 15 residues. After removal of 4 bases from V and 5 bases from J, the junction contained 6 bases not matched to a gene. CDR1 is SGHRS, CDR2 YFSETQ, per germline. CDR3 DNA, as far as it was read: TGCGCCAGCAGCCTTTGGCTAGCGGGAGACAATGAG. Encoded protein: CASSLWLAGDNE. The CDR3 in its entirety is CASSLWLAGDNEQFF.

Comment on this clone: The sequence runs out 3 residues before the end of the CDR3; the remainder is reconstructed from the germline J gene. V and J are TRBV20-1 and TRBJ1-1; the D is unclear. The CDR3 has 14 amino acids. The germline gives CDR1 DFQATT, CDR2 SNEGSKA (reference sequence). The sequenced part of the CDR3 DNA is TGCAGTGCTAGATACCCTGGGCTGAAGAGGGAA. It specifies CSARYPGLKRE. The entire CDR3 protein reads CSARYPGLKREAFF.

On this clone itself: The sequenced fragment ends 3 residues before the CDR3 boundary, so the rest is inferred from the germline J gene. The V and J genes are TRBV7-9 and TRBJ1-2; D gene unclear. In germline, CDR1 is SEHNR, CDR2 FQNEAQ (reference sequence). Trimming pared 0 bases from V and 5 bases from J, leaving 7 bases between. The CDR3 consists of 13 residues. The sequenced CDR3 bases are TGTGCCAGCAGCTTAGCGACTGGGTATGGC. It translates to CASSLATGYG. From start to end, the CDR3 is CASSLATGYGYTF. Looking up the rest from reference TRBV7-9 and TRBJ1-2 gives the full variable domain: DTGVSQNPRHKITKRGQNVTFRCDPISEHNRLYWYRQTLGQGPEFLTYFQNEAQLEKSRLLSDRFSAERPKGSFSTLEIQRTEQGDSAMYLCASSLATGYGYTFGSGTRLTVV.

On this clone: The read terminates 3 residues ahead of where the CDR3 ends, so the germline J gene completes it. The same CDR3 can be traced to other DNA sequences in this sample. V gene TRBV20-1 combines with J gene TRBJ1-1; possible D gene TRBD1, 6 bases. The CDR3 totals 12 residues. The germline V gene has CDR1 DFQATT and CDR2 SNEGSKA (reference sequence). Partial CDR3 DNA: TGCAGTGCTAGTCGGGGGGGCAACGTA. Translated: CSASRGGNV. The entire CDR3 sequence reads CSASRGGNVAFF.

Turning to this clone: From the germline J gene comes the end of the CDR3, since the read stops 3 residues before it. The gene calls are TRBV2 and TRBJ2-1; D not certain. V was shortened by 3 bases and J by 6 bases, with 9 bases between the two germline ends. The CDR3 has 13 amino acids. From germline, CDR1 is SNHLY and CDR2 FYNNEI. CDR3 bases read: TGTGCCAGCAGTGACAAGGGCTTCAATGAG. Its translation: CASSDKGFNE. The complete CDR3 protein is CASSDKGFNEQFF.

With respect to this clone: The read ends 3 residues before the CDR3 terminus; that terminus is restored from the germline J gene. The rearrangement joins TRBV7-2 to TRBJ2-3; tentative D call: TRBD1 (5 bases). V was pared by 5 bases and J by 6 bases, with 12 bases between. CDR1 and CDR2 (germline): SGHTA, FQGNSA. The CDR3 length is 13 residues. The DNA read from the CDR3 is TGTGCCAGCAGCCGCAGCGCAGGGGATACG. Its protein product is CASSRSAGDT. In full, the CDR3 reads CASSRSAGDTQYF.

Comment on this clone: The CDR3 goes on 3 residues after the read ends, and that part is filled in from the germline J gene. V gene TRBV20-1 combines with J gene TRBJ2-5, with 10 bases aligning to TRBD1. Germline loops: CDR1 DFQATT, CDR2 SNEGSKA (reference sequence). V dropped 5 bases and J dropped 1; count of bases not matched to a gene: 4. This CDR3 region has 14 residues. The CDR3 bases that were read are TGCAGTGCTCCCGACAGGGGGCTCCAAGAGACC. This gives the protein CSAPDRGLQET. The whole CDR3 sequence is CSAPDRGLQETQYF.

As regards this clone: The CDR3 goes on 3 residues after the read ends, and that part is filled in from the germline J gene. V is TRBV27 and J is TRBJ2-7; 8 bases align to TRBD1. Germline V gene data show CDR1 as MNHEY and CDR2 as SMNVEV (reference sequence). With 5 bases clipped from V and 5 bases from J, the junction kept 5 bases outside the gene matches. The CDR3 is made up of 13 amino acids. The CDR3 DNA, read in part, is TGTGCCAGCAGTCTACGGACAGGGAACGAG. Its translation: CASSLRTGNE. The entire CDR3 protein is CASSLRTGNEQYF.

Of note for this clone: The read halts 3 residues ahead of the CDR3 end, with the missing end drawn from the germline J gene. V and J are TRBV2 and TRBJ1-4, with 12 nucleotides matching TRBD1. Germline CDR1 is SNHLY and CDR2 is FYNNEI. This CDR3 has 16 residues. J was trimmed by 0 bases and V by 6 bases; bases with no gene match: 2. CDR3 bases read: TGTGCCAGCAGGGGGACAGGGGGCCCAACTAATGAAAAA. Its protein is CASRGTGGPTNEK. The complete CDR3 reads CASRGTGGPTNEKLFF.

For this clone: The missing CDR3 end, 3 residues past where the read stops, is filled in from the germline J gene. V and J are TRBV7-2 and TRBJ1-2, with D tentatively TRBD1 (5 bases). CDR3 size: 12 residues. Germline lookup yields CDR1 SGHTA and CDR2 FQGNSA. Trimming shortened V by 1 base and J by 6 bases, and 6 bases separated the two germline ends. CDR3 bases read: TGTGCCAGCAGCTTAGACAGGAATGGC. Amino acid sequence: CASSLDRNG. The full CDR3 is CASSLDRNGYTF. Drawing the rest from reference TRBV7-2 and TRBJ1-2, the complete variable domain is GAGVSQSPSNKVTEKGKDVELRCDPISGHTALYWYRQSLGQGLEFLIYFQGNSAPDKSGLPSDRFSAERTGGSVSTLTIQRTQQEDSAVYLCASSLDRNGYTFGSGTRLTVV.

In the case of this clone: The read ends 3 residues early relative to the CDR3; the germline J gene fills the gap. The V and J genes are TRBV5-1 and TRBJ2-2; TRBD2 matches at 8 bases. Losses at the gene ends were 1 base for V and 1 base for J; bases not matched to a gene: 3. In germline, CDR1 is SGHRS, CDR2 YFSETQ. The CDR3 runs to 16 residues. The CDR3 region is CASSLNLAGNTGELFF. The covered CDR3 bases are TGCGCCAGCAGCTTGAACCTAGCGGGGAACACCGGGGAG.

Concerning this clone itself: With the read ending 3 residues before the CDR3 end, the germline J gene is used to fill in that end. J is TRBJ1-4 and V is TRBV11-1; weak D call: TRBD1 (5 bases). CDR3 size: 13 residues. Looked up from germline, CDR1 is SGHAT and CDR2 is FQDESV (reference sequence). Trimming shortened V by 5 bases and J by 10 bases, and 14 bases separated the two germline ends. Incomplete CDR3 DNA: TGTGCCAGCAGCAAAGCCATCGGGGGAAAA. Its protein is CASSKAIGGK. From start to end, the CDR3 is CASSKAIGGKLFF.

Note on this clone: The read ends 3 residues early relative to the CDR3; the germline J gene fills the gap. J is TRBJ2-1 and V is TRBV4-1; TRBD2 is a possible D gene (6 bases). The CDR3 is 15 residues long. Trimming took off 1 base at V and 5 bases at J, with 12 bases between the two ends. Germline V gene data show CDR1 as MGHRA and CDR2 as YSYEKL. The CDR3 is CASSQVLGGNNEQFF. The part of the CDR3 DNA that was read is TGCGCCAGCAGCCAAGTTCTCGGGGGAAACAATGAG.

In the case of this clone: The DNA ends 3 residues before the CDR3 does, and the rest of the CDR3 is filled in from the germline J gene. The rearrangement joins TRBV7-3 to TRBJ2-7, with 8 bases that match TRBD1. The CDR3 loop spans 14 amino acids. Germline V gene lookup returns CDR1 SGHTA and CDR2 FQGTGA. Trimming took 5 bases from V and 5 from J; bases not matched to a gene: 8. The sequenced CDR3 bases are TGTGCCAGCAGCCGCGGGACAGGTAAAGACGAG. It translates to CASSRGTGKDE. The full CDR3 reads CASSRGTGKDEQYF.

Notes on this clone: Sequencing ends 3 residues short of the CDR3 end; the germline J gene provides the rest. In the same sample, other DNA sequences code for this CDR3. This rearrangement joins TRBV5-1 to TRBJ1-4; TRBD1 aligns across 8 bases. The junction had 2 bases not matched to a gene; V was cut back by 0 bases and J by 7 bases. Germline CDR1 reads SGHRS; CDR2 reads YFSETQ. The CDR3 sequence is 14 residues long. The CDR3 DNA, read in part, is TGCGCCAGCAGCTTGGGTCAGGGGGCTGAAAAA. Translation: CASSLGQGAEK. The whole CDR3 sequence reads CASSLGQGAEKLFF.

In the case of this clone: The read ends 3 residues shy of where the CDR3 ends; the end is completed using the germline J gene. The rearrangement joins TRBV18 to TRBJ1-6, with D tentatively TRBD1 (6 bases). With 5 bases removed from V and 6 bases from J, the gap between germline ends came to 11 bases. The germline V gene has CDR1 KGHSH and CDR2 LQKENI. The CDR3 extends over 14 amino acids. CDR3 DNA, as far as it was read: TGTGCCAGCTCAGGAAGGACAGTTAATTCACCC. It encodes CASSGRTVNSP. The full CDR3 sequence reads CASSGRTVNSPLHF.

Concerning this clone: The read falls 3 residues short of the CDR3 end, and the missing part is taken from the germline J gene. The same CDR3 can be traced to other DNA sequences in this sample. The V gene is TRBV7-2, the J gene TRBJ1-3; D is possibly TRBD1 (6 bases). The CDR3 sequence is 15 residues long. CDR1 SGHTA and CDR2 FQGNSA come from the germline V gene. V was cut by 5 bases and J by 0 bases, with 11 bases left in between. CDR3: CASSPQGTSGNTIYF. The sequenced CDR3 bases are TGTGCCAGCAGCCCCCAGGGGACCTCTGGAAACACC.

As regards this clone: The sequenced fragment ends 3 residues before the CDR3 boundary, so the rest is inferred from the germline J gene. V and J are TRBV2 and TRBJ1-6, with 10 bases aligning to TRBD1. CDR1 and CDR2 (germline): SNHLY, FYNNEI. Germline trimming cut 2 bases from V and 6 bases from J; bases unmatched to any gene: 4. The CDR3 extends over 16 amino acids. The covered CDR3 bases are TGTGCCAGCAGTGAATACGGGACAGGGGTTAATTCACCC. Encoded protein: CASSEYGTGVNSP. The full CDR3 protein is CASSEYGTGVNSPLHF.

Concerning this clone: The sequenced fragment ends 3 residues before the CDR3 boundary, so the rest is inferred from the germline J gene. The chain has TRBV2 and TRBJ1-2; possibly TRBD1 for D (5 bases). In germline, CDR1 is SNHLY, CDR2 FYNNEI. The V end was cut by 4 bases, the J end by 7 bases, with 10 bases between. This CDR3 is 12 amino acids long. CDR3 sequence: CASSVSRAGYTF. The CDR3 DNA, read in part, is TGTGCCAGCAGTGTCTCCAGGGCTGGC. The full variable domain, rest sourced from reference TRBV2 and TRBJ1-2, is EPEVTQTPSHQVTQMGQEVILRCVPISNHLYFYWYRQILGQKVEFLVSFYNNEISEKSEIFDDQFSVERPDGSNFTLKIRSTKLEDSAMYFCASSVSRAGYTFGSGTRLTVV.

Worth noting for this clone: The CDR3 goes on 3 residues after the read ends, and that part is filled in from the germline J gene. V is TRBV20-1 and J is TRBJ1-1; D is unresolved. Looked up from germline, CDR1 is DFQATT and CDR2 is SNEGSKA (reference sequence). Deletions cut 6 bases from V and 5 bases from J, with 16 bases between. This CDR3 has 13 amino acids. CDR3 DNA, as far as it was read: TGCAGTGCAATAGTGGTGACGACAACTGAA. Translating it yields CSAIVVTTTE. In full, the CDR3 reads CSAIVVTTTEAFF.

CDR3 amino acids: CASSEAQGGDYTF. Partial CDR3 DNA: TGTGCCAGCAGTGAAGCGCAGGGAGGAGAC. The rearrangement uses TRBV2 and TRBJ1-2; tentatively, D is TRBD1 (5 bases). The sequenced fragment ends 3 residues before the CDR3 boundary, so the rest is inferred from the germline J gene. The germline gives CDR1 SNHLY, CDR2 FYNNEI. The CDR3 runs 13 residues.

Of note for this clone: The CDR3 end lies 3 residues beyond the end of the read and is filled in from the germline J gene. The chain carries TRBV25-1 and TRBJ2-3; TRBD2 might be the D (5 bases). Germline lookup yields CDR1 MGHDK and CDR2 SYGVNS. CDR3 length: 16 amino acids. The V end lost 2 bases, the J end lost 6 bases, and 18 bases lay between the germline ends. The CDR3 loop is CASSEGFTIAQDTQYF. CDR3 DNA (partial): TGTGCCAGCAGTGAAGGCTTCACGATAGCGCAGGATACG.

Remarks on this clone: Read sequence stops 3 residues before the CDR3 end, and the germline J gene provides the missing end. This rearrangement joins TRBV28 to TRBJ2-3, with a possible D match to TRBD1 (5 bases). Trimming shortened V by 4 bases and J by 0 bases, and 8 bases separated the two germline ends. Germline V CDR1 and CDR2: MDHEN, SYDVKM. The CDR3 is 14 residues long. The chain's CDR3 is CASSSDSSTDTQYF. Incomplete CDR3 DNA: TGTGCCAGCAGTTCTGACAGCAGCACAGATACG. Drawing the rest from reference TRBV28 and TRBJ2-3, the complete variable domain is DVKVTQSSRYLVKRTGEKVFLECVQDMDHENMFWYRQDPGLGLRLIYFSYDVKMKEKGDIPEGYSVSREKKERFSLILESASTNQTSMYLCASSSDSSTDTQYFGPGTRLTVL.

As concerns this clone: The sequenced fragment ends 3 residues before the CDR3 boundary, so the rest is inferred from the germline J gene. V usage is TRBV10-1 and J usage is TRBJ2-5; D call uncertain. The V gene lost 7 bases and the J gene lost 2 bases, with 8 bases spanning the gap. Per the germline V gene, CDR1 is WNHNN and CDR2 is SYGVQD (reference sequence). The CDR3 totals 12 residues. Partial CDR3 DNA: TGCGCCAGCAAGCGAGCTCAAGAGACC. It translates to CASKRAQET. In full, the CDR3 reads CASKRAQETQYF.

Comment on this clone: The read stops 3 residues short of the end of the CDR3; the missing end is completed from the germline J gene. The chain joins TRBV7-2 to TRBJ1-1, with D unresolved. V was cut by 6 bases and J by 1 base, with 9 bases left in between. The germline CDR1 and CDR2 sequences are SGHTA and FQGNSA. This CDR3 is built from 13 residues. The DNA read from the CDR3 is TGTGCCAGCAGTCTAGAGACGAACACTGAA. This encodes CASSLETNTE. The CDR3 as a whole reads CASSLETNTEAFF.

Concerning this clone: Read coverage stops 3 residues before the CDR3 terminus; the germline J gene supplies the remainder. The gene calls are TRBV19 and TRBJ2-2; 7 bases are shared with TRBD2. The germline V gene has CDR1 LNHDA and CDR2 SQIVND (reference sequence). The CDR3 length is 14 residues. The CDR3 protein is CASRISGTNEKLFF. The DNA read from the CDR3 is TGTGCCAGCAGAATCTCGGGGACTAATGAAAAG. Looking up the rest from reference TRBV19 and TRBJ2-2 gives the full variable domain: DGGITQSPKYLFRKEGQNVTLSCEQNLNHDAMYWYRQDPGQGLRLIYYSQIVNDFQKGDIAEGYSVSREKKESFPLTVTSAQKNPTAFYLCASRISGTNEKLFFGEGSRLTVL.

Concerning this clone: The sequenced fragment ends 3 residues before the CDR3 boundary, so the rest is inferred from the germline J gene. The rearrangement joins TRBV7-9 to TRBJ1-1, with D hard to call. The CDR3 is 11 residues long. Germline CDR1 and CDR2: SEHNR and FQNEAQ (reference sequence). The CDR3 DNA, read in part, is TGTGCCAGCAGCTCACGGTGGGAA. This translates into CASSSRWE. The CDR3 as a whole reads CASSSRWEAFF.

As regards this clone: Sequencing ends 3 residues short of the CDR3 end; the germline J gene provides the rest. The rearrangement links TRBV19 to TRBJ2-6; D gene unclear. CDR1 is LNHDA and CDR2 is SQIVND in the germline V gene (reference sequence). The CDR3 consists of 16 residues. Trimming removed 3 bases at V and 0 bases at J, with 9 bases between. Here the CDR3 reads CASSIWAGSGANVLTF. The CDR3 bases that were read are TGTGCCAGTAGTATTTGGGCCGGCTCTGGGGCCAACGTC.